A selection of T cell receptor beta chains follows, all from one sample in a study of T cell responses to AZD1222 COVID-19 vaccine. This table comes from immunoSEQ multiplex PCR, and its TCRdb copy is limited to in-frame clones, with some not included. The sample shows 80,000 or so clones, over 60% of them seen only once. The starting material was peripheral blood, obtained 28 days after the second dose of the MenACWY control vaccine. These receptors were obtained from an adult who received the MenACWY meningococcal vaccine as a control. Both conserved end residues are part of each CDR3. A D gene is named only where the DNA matches it firmly. Expanded clones get a size class; other rows say once, few or many, or leave the size out.

abundance: NA
j_gene: TRBJ2-1
v_gene: TRBV28
d_gene: NA
CDR3aa: CASSSSNTYNEQFF
CDR3nt: TGTGCCAGCAGTTCAAGCAACACCTACAATGAGCAGTTCTTC

abundance: few
j_gene: TRBJ2-7
v_gene: TRBV6-5
d_gene: NA
CDR3aa: CASSYSGSYYEQYF
CDR3nt: TGTGCCAGCAGTTACTCCGGCAGCTACTACGAGCAGTACTTC

abundance: NA
j_gene: TRBJ2-3
v_gene: TRBV5-4
d_gene: TRBD2
CDR3aa: CASSLASGKGTDTQYF
CDR3nt: TGTGCCAGCAGCTTGGCTAGCGGGAAGGGCACAGATACGCAGTATTTT

abundance: NA
j_gene: TRBJ2-3
v_gene: TRBV2
d_gene: NA
CDR3aa: CASSVDRSTDTQYF
CDR3nt: TGTGCCAGCAGTGTCGACAGAAGCACAGATACGCAGTATTTT

abundance: NA
j_gene: TRBJ1-5
v_gene: TRBV18
d_gene: NA
CDR3aa: CASSPGDSNQPQHF
CDR3nt: TGTGCCAGCTCACCAGGGGATAGCAATCAGCCCCAGCATTTT

abundance: once
j_gene: TRBJ2-5
v_gene: TRBV6-5
d_gene: TRBD1
CDR3aa: CASTSPTGAETQYF
CDR3nt: TGTGCCAGCACCTCCCCGACAGGGGCAGAGACCCAGTACTTC

abundance: NA
j_gene: TRBJ1-5
v_gene: TRBV7-2
d_gene: NA
CDR3aa: CASSRGVSNQPQHF
CDR3nt: TGTGCCAGCAGCCGTGGCGTTAGCAATCAGCCCCAGCATTTT

abundance: NA
j_gene: TRBJ2-3
v_gene: TRBV5-4
d_gene: TRBD2
CDR3aa: CASSHWTSGTTDTQYF
CDR3nt: TGTGCCAGCAGCCACTGGACTAGCGGGACCACAGATACGCAGTATTTT

abundance: NA
j_gene: TRBJ1-2
v_gene: TRBV4-1
d_gene: NA
CDR3aa: CASSQIRDKPRYGYTF
CDR3nt: TGCGCCAGCAGCCAAATCAGGGACAAACCACGTTATGGCTACACCTTC

abundance: NA
j_gene: TRBJ2-7
v_gene: TRBV5-1
d_gene: TRBD1
CDR3aa: CASSAKTGGVTLRDEQYF
CDR3nt: TGCGCCAGCAGCGCCAAGACAGGGGGCGTTACGCTTCGAGACGAGCAGTACTTC